The sequence of this TCR beta chain was determined in a study of blood T cells in healthy people across ages. Germline lookup yields CDR1 SGHRS and CDR2 YFSETQ. This CDR3 contains 14 residues. V dropped 3 bases and J dropped 0 bases, with 9 bases sitting between them. It was with a sample-barcoded 5' primer and a J-beta primer mix that a second PCR of about 6 to 11 cycles was run. TCRdb processed the 5' RACE reads anew with MiXCR; each CDR3 protein has one entry. The table lists fewer than 800,000 distinct CDR3 sequences, 49% of them singletons, with around a third in the top ten. This TCR was recovered from a woman aged 55-69 years in good health. This chain links TRBV5-1 with TRBJ1-2; TRBD1 is a possible D gene (5 bases). Sequences were obtained from blood. Here the CDR3 DNA reads TGCGCCAGCAGCTCCCTGGGGGCTAACTATGGCTACACCTTC. Translation: CASSSLGANYGYTF. Based on the CDR3 plus reference TRBV5-1 and TRBJ1-2, the full variable domain is KAGVTQTPRYLIKTRGQQVTLSCSPISGHRSVSWYQQTPGQGLQFLFEYFSETQRNKGNFPGRFSGRQFSNSRSEMNVSTLELGDSALYLCASSSLGANYGYTFGSGTRLTVV.